The subject of this entry is one TCR beta chain. These data come from a study of OX40 agonist ivuxolimab in advanced cancers. The CDR3 extends over 14 amino acids. Germline CDR1 SGHVS, CDR2 FQNEAQ. V dropped 3 bases and J dropped 3 bases, with 12 bases sitting between them. Method: immunoSEQ multiplex PCR; TCRdb's copy keeps in-frame clones and lacks some. The sample gives some 99,000 clones, roughly 83% of which show up once; around 1.6% is in the top ten. The source is an adult with an advanced solid tumor such as melanoma, head and neck, liver or kidney cancer. V gene TRBV7-8 combines with J gene TRBJ2-7; D is perhaps TRBD1 (6 bases). The sample here was CD4+ or CD8+ T cells sorted from blood, taken in a trial of the OX40 agonist ivuxolimab. CDR3 sequence: CASSLADRFYEQYF. The CDR3 DNA follows: TGTGCCAGCAGCTTGGCGGACAGATTCTACGAGCAGTACTTC. Drawing the rest from reference TRBV7-8 and TRBJ2-7, the complete variable domain is GAGVSQSPRYKVAKRGQDVALRCDPISGHVSLFWYQQALGQGPEFLTYFQNEAQLDKSGLPSDRFFAERPEGSVSTLKIQRTQQEDSAVYLCASSLADRFYEQYFGPGTRLTVT.